This TCR beta chain was observed in a study of T-cell memory formation after mild COVID-19. Overall study: For the most part, TCR clusters were specific to one donor. Study observations and caveats: What remained unconfirmed was the SARS-CoV-2 specificity of second-wave clones peaking on day 37. Within pre-infection memory, some responding clones were found, suggesting cross-reactive memory joined. Chiefly within CM and EM were the contracting CD4+ clones; CD8+ ones were within EMRA.

The CDR3 spans 16 residues. Trimming took 6 bases from V and 5 from J; bases not matched to a gene: 11. In germline, CDR1 is SEHNR, CDR2 FQNEAQ (reference sequence). One entry per CDR3 protein results from TCRdb running MiXCR on the 5' RACE reads. Among more than 15,000 distinct CDR3 sequences listed, around 25% were seen once. A few counts support this clonotype. Its antigen is currently unknown. This clonotype originated in a man between 18 and 35 years old who had mild COVID-19 (a few samples of this study predate the infection). Cell type and time point are not known. The J gene is TRBJ2-1, the V gene TRBV7-9; 9 bases line up with TRBD1. Sequenced input: PBMCs or a T cell subset sorted from them (not recorded which). In DNA, the CDR3 is TGTGCCAGCAGAGAAGTCCGGGACAGGGTCCACAATGAGCAGTTCTTC. Translation gives CASREVRDRVHNEQFF. Supplemented by reference TRBV7-9 and TRBJ2-1, the full variable domain reads DTGVSQNPRHKITKRGQNVTFRCDPISEHNRLYWYRQTLGQGPEFLTYFQNEAQLEKSRLLSDRFSAERPKGSFSTLEIQRTEQGDSAMYLCASREVRDRVHNEQFFGPGTRLTVL.